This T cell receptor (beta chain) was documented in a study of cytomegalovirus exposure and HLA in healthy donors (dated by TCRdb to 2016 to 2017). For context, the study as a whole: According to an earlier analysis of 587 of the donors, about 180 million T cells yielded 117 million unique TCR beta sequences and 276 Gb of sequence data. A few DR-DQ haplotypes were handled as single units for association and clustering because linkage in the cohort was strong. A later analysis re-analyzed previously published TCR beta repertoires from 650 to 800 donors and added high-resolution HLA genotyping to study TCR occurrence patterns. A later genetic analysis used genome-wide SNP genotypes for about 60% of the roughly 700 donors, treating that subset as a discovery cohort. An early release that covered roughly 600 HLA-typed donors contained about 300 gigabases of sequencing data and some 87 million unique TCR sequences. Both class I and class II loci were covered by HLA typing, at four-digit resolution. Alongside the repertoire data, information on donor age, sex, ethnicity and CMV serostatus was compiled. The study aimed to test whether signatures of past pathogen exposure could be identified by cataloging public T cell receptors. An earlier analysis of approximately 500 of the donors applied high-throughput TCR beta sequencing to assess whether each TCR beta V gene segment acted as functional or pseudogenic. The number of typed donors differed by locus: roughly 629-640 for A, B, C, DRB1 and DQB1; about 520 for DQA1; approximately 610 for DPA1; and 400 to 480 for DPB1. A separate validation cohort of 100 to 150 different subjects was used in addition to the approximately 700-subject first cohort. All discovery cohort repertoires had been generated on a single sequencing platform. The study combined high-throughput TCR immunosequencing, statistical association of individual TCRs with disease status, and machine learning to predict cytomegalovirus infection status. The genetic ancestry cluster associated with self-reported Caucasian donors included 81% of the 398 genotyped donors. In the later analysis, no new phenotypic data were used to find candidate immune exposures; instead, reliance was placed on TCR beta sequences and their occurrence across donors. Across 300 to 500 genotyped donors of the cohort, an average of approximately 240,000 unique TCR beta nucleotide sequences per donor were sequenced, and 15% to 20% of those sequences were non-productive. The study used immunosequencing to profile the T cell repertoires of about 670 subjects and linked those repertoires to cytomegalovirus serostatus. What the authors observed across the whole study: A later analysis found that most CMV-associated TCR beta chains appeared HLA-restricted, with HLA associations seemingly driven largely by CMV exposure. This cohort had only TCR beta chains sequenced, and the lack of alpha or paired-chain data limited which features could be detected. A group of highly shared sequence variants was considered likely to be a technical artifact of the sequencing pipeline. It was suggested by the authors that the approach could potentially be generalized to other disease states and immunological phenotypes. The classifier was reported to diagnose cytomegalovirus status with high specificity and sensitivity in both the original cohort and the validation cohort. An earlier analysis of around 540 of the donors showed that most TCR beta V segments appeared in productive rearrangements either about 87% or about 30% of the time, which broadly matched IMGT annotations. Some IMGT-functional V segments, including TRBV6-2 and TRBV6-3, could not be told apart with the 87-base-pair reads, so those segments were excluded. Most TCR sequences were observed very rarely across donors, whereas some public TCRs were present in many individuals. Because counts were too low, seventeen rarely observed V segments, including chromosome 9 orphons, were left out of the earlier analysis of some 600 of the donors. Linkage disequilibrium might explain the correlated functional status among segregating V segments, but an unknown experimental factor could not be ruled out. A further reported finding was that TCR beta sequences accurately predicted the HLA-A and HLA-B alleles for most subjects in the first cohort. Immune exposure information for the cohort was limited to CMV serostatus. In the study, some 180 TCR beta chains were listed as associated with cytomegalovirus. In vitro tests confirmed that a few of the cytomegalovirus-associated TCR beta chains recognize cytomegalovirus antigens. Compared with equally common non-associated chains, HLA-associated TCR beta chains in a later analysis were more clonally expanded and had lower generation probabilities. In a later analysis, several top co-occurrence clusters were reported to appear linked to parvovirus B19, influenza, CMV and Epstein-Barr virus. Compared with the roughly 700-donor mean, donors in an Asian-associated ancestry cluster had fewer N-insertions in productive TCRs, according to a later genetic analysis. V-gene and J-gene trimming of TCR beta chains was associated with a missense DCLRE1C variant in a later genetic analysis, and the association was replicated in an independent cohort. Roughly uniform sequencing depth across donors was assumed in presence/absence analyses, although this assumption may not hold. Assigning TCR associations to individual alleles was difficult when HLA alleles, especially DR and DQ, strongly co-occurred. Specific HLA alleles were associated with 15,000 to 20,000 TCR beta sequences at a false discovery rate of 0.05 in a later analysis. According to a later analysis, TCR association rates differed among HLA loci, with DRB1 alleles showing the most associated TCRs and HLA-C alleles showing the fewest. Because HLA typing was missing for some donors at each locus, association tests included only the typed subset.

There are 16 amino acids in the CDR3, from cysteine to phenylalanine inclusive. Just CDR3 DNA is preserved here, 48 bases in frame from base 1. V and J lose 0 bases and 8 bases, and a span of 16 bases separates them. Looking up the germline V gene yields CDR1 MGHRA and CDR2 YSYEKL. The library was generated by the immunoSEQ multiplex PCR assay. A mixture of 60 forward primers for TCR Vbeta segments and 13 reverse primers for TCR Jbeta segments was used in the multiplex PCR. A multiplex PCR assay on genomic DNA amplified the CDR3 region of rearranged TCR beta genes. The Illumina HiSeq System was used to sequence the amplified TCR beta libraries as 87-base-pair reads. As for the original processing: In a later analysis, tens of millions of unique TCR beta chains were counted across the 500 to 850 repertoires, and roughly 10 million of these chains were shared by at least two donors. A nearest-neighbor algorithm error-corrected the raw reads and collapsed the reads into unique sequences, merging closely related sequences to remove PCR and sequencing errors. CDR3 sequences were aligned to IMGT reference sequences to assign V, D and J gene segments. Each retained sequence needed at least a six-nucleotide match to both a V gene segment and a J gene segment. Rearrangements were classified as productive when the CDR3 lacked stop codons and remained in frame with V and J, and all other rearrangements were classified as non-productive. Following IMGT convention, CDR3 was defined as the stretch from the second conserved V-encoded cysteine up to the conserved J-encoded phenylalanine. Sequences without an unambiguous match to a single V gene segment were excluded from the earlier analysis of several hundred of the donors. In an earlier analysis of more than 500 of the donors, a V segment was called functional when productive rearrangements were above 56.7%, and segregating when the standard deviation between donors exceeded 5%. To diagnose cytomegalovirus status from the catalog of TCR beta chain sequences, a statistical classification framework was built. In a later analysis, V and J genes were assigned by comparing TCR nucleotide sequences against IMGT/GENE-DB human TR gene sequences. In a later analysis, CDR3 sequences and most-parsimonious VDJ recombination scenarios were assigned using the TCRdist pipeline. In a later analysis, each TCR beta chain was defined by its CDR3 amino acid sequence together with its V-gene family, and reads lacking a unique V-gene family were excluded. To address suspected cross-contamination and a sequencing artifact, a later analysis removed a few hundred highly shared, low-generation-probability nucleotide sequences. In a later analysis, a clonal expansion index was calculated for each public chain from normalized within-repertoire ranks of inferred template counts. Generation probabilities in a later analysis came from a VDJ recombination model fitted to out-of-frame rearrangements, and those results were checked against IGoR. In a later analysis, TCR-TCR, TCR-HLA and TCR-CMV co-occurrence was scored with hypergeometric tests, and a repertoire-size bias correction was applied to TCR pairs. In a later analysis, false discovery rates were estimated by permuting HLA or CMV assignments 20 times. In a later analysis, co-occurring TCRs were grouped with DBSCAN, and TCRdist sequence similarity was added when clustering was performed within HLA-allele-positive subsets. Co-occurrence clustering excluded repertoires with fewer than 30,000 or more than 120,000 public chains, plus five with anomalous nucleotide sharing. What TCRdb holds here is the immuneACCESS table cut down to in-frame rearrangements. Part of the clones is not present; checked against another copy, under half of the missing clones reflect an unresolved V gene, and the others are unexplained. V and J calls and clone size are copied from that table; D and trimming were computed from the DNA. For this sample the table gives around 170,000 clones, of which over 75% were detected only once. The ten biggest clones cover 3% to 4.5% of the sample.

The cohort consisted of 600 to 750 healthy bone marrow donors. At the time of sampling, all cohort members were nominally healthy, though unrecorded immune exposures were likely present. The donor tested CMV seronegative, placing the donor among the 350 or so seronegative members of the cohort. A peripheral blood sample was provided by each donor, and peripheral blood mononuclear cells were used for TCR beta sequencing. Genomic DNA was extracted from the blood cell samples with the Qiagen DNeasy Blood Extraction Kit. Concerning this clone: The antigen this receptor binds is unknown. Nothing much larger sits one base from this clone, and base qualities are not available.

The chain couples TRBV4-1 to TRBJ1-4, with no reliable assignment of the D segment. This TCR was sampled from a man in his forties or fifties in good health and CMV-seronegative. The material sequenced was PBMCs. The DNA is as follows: TGCGCCAGCAGCCAAGACGGTGGGCCCGTCTTAGAAAAACTGTTTTTT. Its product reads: CASSQDGGPVLEKLFF.